The 2 T cell receptor beta chains presented below share a single source sample, sequenced in a study of shared clonotypes between healthy human individuals. Some clones are missing from TCRdb's copy, which holds only in-frame ones; the method was immunoSEQ multiplex PCR. The sample contains about 1 million clones, approximately 76% of which appear only once. The sample taken for sequencing was memory CD4+ T cells sorted from blood. Subset of the sample: CD45RA-negative fraction. Every receptor here comes from a man in his late teens or twenties in good health.

Of note for this clone: The same CDR3 also results from other DNA sequences found in this sample. The V call is TRBV5-4, the J call TRBJ2-7; D is unclear. The CDR3 has 13 amino acids. V was pared by 0 bases and J by 3 bases, with 7 bases between. Looked up from germline, CDR1 is SGHNT and CDR2 is YYREEE (reference sequence). This CDR3 is CASSLGPDYEQYF. The DNA of the CDR3 is TGTGCCAGCAGCTTGGGGCCCGACTACGAGCAGTACTTC.

This chain connects TRBV30 to TRBJ2-5; possibly TRBD1 for D (5 bases). V shed 4 bases and J shed 1 base, with 10 bases lying between them. The CDR3 runs 13 residues. Germline values: CDR1 GTSNPN, CDR2 SVGIG (reference sequence). The CDR3 region is CAWKGSGQETQYF. In nucleotides, the CDR3 is TGTGCCTGGAAGGGGTCAGGCCAAGAGACCCAGTACTTC.